This T cell receptor (beta chain) originates from a study of cytotoxic CD8 clonotypes in ibrutinib-treated CLL (dated by TCRdb to the early 2020s). About the study as a whole: The cohort included about 15 treatment-naive and around 10 relapsed/refractory patients; about 18 were IGHV unmutated. Of the approximately 87 participants in the trial, approximately 25 had longitudinal samples available. Response samples were taken after a median of 12 months on treatment, ranging from roughly 6 to 36 months. Responses were partial in some 24 patients and complete in 2; after median about 70 months follow-up, about 14 stayed in remission and roughly twelve progressed. Cryopreserved peripheral blood mononuclear cells were collected at three points: before therapy, at response, and at either sustained remission or disease progression. Samples averaged roughly 260,000 productive templates and 90,000 to 95,000 productive rearrangements. Patients were still on ibrutinib when every remission and progressive disease sample was collected. What the work shows at the level of the full study, not this receptor alone: Public clonotypes were rare and either contracted or stayed stable during treatment, and the rise in clonality at ibrutinib response reflected the expansion of private clonotypes. Clonality rose at ibrutinib response, remained stable during sustained remission, and dropped back toward baseline at progression. Sampling times were not matched between sustained-remission and progressing patients, and lymph node repertoires were not studied. Baseline clonality was found to be higher than that of age-matched healthy donors and was strongly correlated with circulating CD8+ T-cell counts.

Trimming at the junction amounts to 5 bases on V and 8 bases on J, and the germline ends lie 15 bases apart. The CDR1 and CDR2 encoded by the germline V gene are MNHNS and SASEGT. The CDR3 goes from the cysteine to the phenylalanine over 13 residues. The DNA shown is the 39-base CDR3, in frame from base 1. On this clone itself: The target of this receptor is not known. The input lacks base qualities; no much larger clone sits a single base away.

Each clonotype received, on average, around 9.6x coverage in deep resolution sequencing performed on a MiSeq, where the target depth lay between 1 in 1 million and 1 in 200,000 T cells. The immunoSEQ hsTCRB Kit was used to generate TCR beta libraries. The authors processed their data as follows. ImmunoSEQ Data Assistant and ImmunoSEQ Analyzer were used for data analysis, and V, D and J genes were assigned according to IMGT definitions. Clonality, which ranges from 0 to 1, was calculated by subtracting the normalized Shannon entropy of productive rearrangement frequencies from one. Only overrepresented clonotypes making up at least 0.05% of the repertoire of each patient were included in the public clonotype analysis. Fewer than 15 repertoires from age-matched healthy donors, obtained from immuneACCESS, served as clonality controls. TCRdb stores this immuneACCESS table with in-frame sequences only. Part of the clones is absent; in the studies checked, under half of the shortfall reflects unresolved V genes, and no reason is known for the rest. D and trimming were read from the DNA, whereas the V and J calls and clone size are those reported in that table. This sample comprises approximately 45,000 clones, approximately 65% of them detected only once. The ten largest clones represent around a fifth of the sample.

The sample's time point label, decoded: around 25 months on ibrutinib. Roughly 2 micrograms of genomic DNA were extracted from cryopreserved PBMCs for TCR beta library preparation. High-throughput TCR beta sequencing was performed on longitudinal blood samples from CLL patients receiving ibrutinib monotherapy. The patients were enrolled in a single-center, open-label phase 2 trial of ibrutinib monotherapy. This specimen consisted of PBMCs, obtained after 24 months of ibrutinib treatment. Recombination linked TRBV6-1 to TRBJ1-2; perhaps TRBD1 is the D gene, with 5 bases matching. The clonotype comes from a human donor with chronic lymphocytic leukemia. The CDR3 region has the sequence CASSRTQEGGYTF. The sequence in DNA is TGTGCCAGCAGTAGGACACAGGAAGGGGGCTACACCTTC.